Only a few counts were recorded for the clone carrying this T cell receptor beta chain. Its specificity is not known. This sample is drawn from a study of T-cell memory formation after mild COVID-19. Background on the study: TCR clusters were mostly donor specific. Study-level findings and limits: The appearance of some responding clones in pre-infection memory suggested that cross-reactive memory joined. What remained unconfirmed was the SARS-CoV-2 specificity of second-wave clones peaking on day 37.

TCRdb analysed the 5' RACE reads with MiXCR anew, one entry per CDR3 protein. The sample contains around 310,000 distinct CDR3 sequences, 13% to 15% of which appear only once. CDR1 is SGHTA, CDR2 FQGNSA, per germline. The CDR3 is made up of 14 amino acids. V gave up 8 bases and J gave up 7 bases; unmatched junction bases: 7. The chain links TRBV7-2 to TRBJ2-2; 10 bases map to TRBD1. The sequenced sample was PBMCs or a T cell subset sorted from them (not recorded which). This clonotype was sampled from a young man who had mild COVID-19 (a few samples of this study predate the infection). Cell type and time point are not known. The DNA for the CDR3 is TGTGCCAGCCGGGACAGGGGACTTTACGGGGAGCTGTTTTTT. Translation gives CASRDRGLYGELFF.